This entry features one T cell receptor (beta chain) sequence. Single viable CD3+CD4+CD8-CD45RO+ cells were sorted as the memory CD4+ T cells. Sequenced by immunoSEQ multiplex PCR; TCRdb stores in-frame clones only, minus some. The table shows 25,000 to 30,000 clones, with roughly 80% occurring only once. The record originates from a study of memory CD4+ T cells and cytomegalovirus serostatus. CDR3 length equals 12 residues. Trimming took off 7 bases at V and 7 bases at J, with 10 bases between the two ends. The germline gives CDR1 SNHLY, CDR2 FYNNEI. The sequence came from an adult in good health and CMV-seronegative. The chain joins TRBV2 to TRBJ1-4; D gene unclear. The specimen sequenced was memory CD4+ T cells from blood. CDR3 protein: CASTGWIEKLFF. The CDR3 nucleotides read TGTGCCAGCACAGGTTGGATTGAAAAACTGTTTTTT.